The 27 T cell receptor beta chains below come from one sample, sequenced in a study of PD-1 blockade in mismatch repair-deficient tumors. Sequencing was performed with immunoSEQ multiplex PCR; in TCRdb, only in-frame clones are kept and a portion is missing. The data contain 85,000 to 130,000 clones, 82% of them singletons. Specimen: peripheral blood, collected less than 37 weeks after starting pembrolizumab. These receptors were obtained from an adult with mismatch repair-deficient cancer.

This chain uses TRBV7-2 with TRBJ2-7; 10 bases agree with TRBD2. Germline lookup yields CDR1 SGHTA and CDR2 FQGNSA. The CDR3 runs 16 residues. J was trimmed by 2 bases and V by 1 base; bases with no gene match: 5. This CDR3 reads CASSLVAGLAAYEQYF. The CDR3 DNA is TGTGCCAGCAGCTTAGTCGCTGGACTAGCGGCCTACGAGCAGTACTTC.

J is TRBJ2-7 and V is TRBV28, with D possibly matching TRBD2 (6 bases). This CDR3 region has 15 residues. Trimming stripped 5 bases from V and 2 bases from J, with 16 bases between. The germline CDR1 and CDR2 sequences are MDHEN and SYDVKM. The CDR3 region is CASSPGGTLTYEQYF. CDR3 in DNA: TGTGCCAGCAGTCCTGGAGGGACTCTAACCTACGAGCAGTACTTC.

The rearrangement links TRBV5-1 to TRBJ1-1; D call uncertain. Germline V gene lookup returns CDR1 SGHRS and CDR2 YFSETQ. This CDR3 region has 14 residues. With 6 bases removed from V and 4 bases from J, the gap between germline ends came to 16 bases. In DNA, the CDR3 is TGCGCCAGCACCCTGGCGCTTCAGAGCACTGAAGCTTTCTTT. Residues: CASTLALQSTEAFF.

This clone has just one count. The chain recombines TRBV5-1 with TRBJ1-4; TRBD1 aligns across 7 bases. V trimming: 4 bases; J trimming: 5 bases; junction bases outside the gene matches: 8. Germline-derived CDR1 and CDR2 are SGHRS and YFSETQ. The CDR3 is made up of 15 amino acids. CDR3 region: CASSVTGTENEKLFF. CDR3 DNA sequence: TGCGCCAGCAGCGTTACCGGGACAGAGAATGAAAAACTGTTTTTT.

The rearrangement joins TRBV7-6 to TRBJ1-1; unclear D gene. V was trimmed by 1 base and J by 4 bases, leaving 10 bases between them. The CDR3 has 14 residues. Germline loops: CDR1 SGHVS, CDR2 FNYEAQ. The CDR3 DNA reads TGTGCCAGCAGCTTAGAATCGGGGTTCACTGAAGCTTTCTTT. The encoded protein is CASSLESGFTEAFF.

V and J are TRBV18 and TRBJ1-4, with D unresolved. The V and J ends lost 3 bases and 8 bases respectively, with 7 bases between them. In germline, CDR1 is KGHSH, CDR2 LQKENI. This CDR3 region has 12 residues. CDR3: CASSPGPEKLFF. CDR3 sequence (DNA): TGTGCCAGCTCACCCGGCCCGGAAAAACTGTTTTTT.

The rearrangement uses TRBV6-6 and TRBJ2-1; D might be TRBD1 (5 bases). There are 16 residues in the CDR3. Per the germline V gene, CDR1 is MNHNY and CDR2 is SVGAGI (reference sequence). Trimming left V 2 bases short and J 1 base short, with 12 bases between. The CDR3 region has the DNA TGTGCCAGCAGTTACGGCAGGGCCGAATCCTACAATGAGCAGTTCTTC. Amino acid sequence: CASSYGRAESYNEQFF.

The CDR3: CASSLTDGETQYF. CDR3 DNA sequence: TGTGCCAGCAGTTTAACCGATGGGGAGACCCAGTACTTC. The chain couples TRBV27 to TRBJ2-5; D is unresolved. Trimming cost V 2 bases and J 5 bases, with 9 bases left between them. CDR3 length equals 13 residues. Germline V gene sequence: CDR1 MNHEY, CDR2 SMNVEV (reference sequence).

This clone appeared a single time. The rearrangement joins TRBV30 to TRBJ1-3; TRBD1 might be the D (6 bases). Trimming left V 4 bases short and J 3 bases short, with 13 bases between. Germline-derived CDR1 and CDR2 are GTSNPN and SVGIG (reference sequence). The CDR3 extends over 14 amino acids. The CDR3 DNA reads as TGTGCCTGGAATCTAGGGGGAAATGGAAACACCATATATTTT. The encoded protein is CAWNLGGNGNTIYF. Together with reference TRBV30 and TRBJ1-3, the CDR3 gives the full variable domain: SQTIHQWPATLVQPVGSPLSLECTVEGTSNPNLYWYRQAAGRGLQLLFYSVGIGQISSEVPQNLSASRPQDRQFILSSKKLLLSDSGFYLCAWNLGGNGNTIYFGEGSWLTVV.

The chain uses TRBV4-1 and TRBJ2-7, with no clear D. Looked up from germline, CDR1 is MGHRA and CDR2 is YSYEKL. Deletions cut 0 bases from V and 7 bases from J, with 16 bases between. The CDR3 sequence is 15 residues long. The DNA for the CDR3 is TGCGCCAGCAGCCAAGATGGTGGTAGTTTCTGGGAGCAGTACTTC. Translation: CASSQDGGSFWEQYF.

The rearrangement links TRBV11-3 to TRBJ2-1; the D gene could be TRBD1 or TRBD2 (5 bases each). In germline, CDR1 is SGHNT, CDR2 YENEEA. This CDR3 has 12 amino acids. Trimming cost V 2 bases and J 14 bases, with 13 bases left between them. CDR3 coding DNA: TGTGCCAGCAGCTTAAAATGGGGACGGGAGTTCTTC. It translates to CASSLKWGREFF. The full variable domain, its missing parts supplied by reference TRBV11-3 and TRBJ2-1, is EAGVVQSPRYKIIEKKQPVAFWCNPISGHNTLYWYLQNLGQGPELLIRYENEEAVDDSQLPKDRFSAERLKGVDSTLKIQPAELGDSAVYLCASSLKWGREFFGPGTRLTVL.

The chain links TRBV5-1 to TRBJ1-4; no clear D. V gave up 2 bases and J gave up 4 bases, with 9 bases separating them. From germline, CDR1 is SGHRS and CDR2 YFSETQ. The CDR3 has 14 residues. The CDR3 here is CASSLASFNEKLFF. The CDR3 DNA follows: TGCGCCAGCAGCTTAGCCAGTTTTAATGAAAAACTGTTTTTT. The variable domain in full, completed from reference TRBV5-1 and TRBJ1-4, reads KAGVTQTPRYLIKTRGQQVTLSCSPISGHRSVSWYQQTPGQGLQFLFEYFSETQRNKGNFPGRFSGRQFSNSRSEMNVSTLELGDSALYLCASSLASFNEKLFFGSGTQLSVL.

The CDR3 region has the DNA TGTGCCACTACCGCCGACAGGGGACGGTCCGAGCAGTACTTC. Translation gives CATTADRGRSEQYF. The chain carries TRBV27 and TRBJ2-7, with 8 bases lining up with TRBD1. This CDR3 has 14 residues. Germline V gene data show CDR1 as MNHEY and CDR2 as SMNVEV (reference sequence). Germline trimming cut 10 bases from V and 6 bases from J; bases unmatched to any gene: 14.

The CDR3 region has the DNA TGTGCCAGCAGCCCGCACGGGACAGCAAATCAGCCCCAGCATTTT. This translates into CASSPHGTANQPQHF. This sequence joins TRBV7-9 and TRBJ1-5; 7 nucleotides line up with TRBD1. V trimming: 5 bases; J trimming: 4 bases; junction bases outside the gene matches: 8. The CDR3 runs to 15 residues. Germline lookup yields CDR1 SEHNR and CDR2 FQNEAQ (reference sequence). The full variable domain, with the rest looked up from reference TRBV7-9 and TRBJ1-5, is DTGVSQNPRHKITKRGQNVTFRCDPISEHNRLYWYRQTLGQGPEFLTYFQNEAQLEKSRLLSDRFSAERPKGSFSTLEIQRTEQGDSAMYLCASSPHGTANQPQHFGDGTRLSIL.

The chain carries TRBV27 and TRBJ2-3; 8 bases are a match to TRBD2. The V gene's germline CDR1 is MNHEY and CDR2 SMNVEV (reference sequence). V shed 2 bases, J shed 3 bases, and the junction held 10 bases outside the gene matches. The CDR3 spans 17 residues. The CDR3 region has the DNA TGTGCCAGCAGTTTAACGGGAGGGCCGGGGGCGACAGATACGCAGTATTTT. Translating it yields CASSLTGGPGATDTQYF.

This chain links TRBV4-3 with TRBJ2-7, with 8 bases fitting TRBD2. The V and J ends lost 1 base and 3 bases, in that order; junction bases with no gene match: 5. CDR3 size: 15 residues. Germline loops: CDR1 LGHNA, CDR2 YSLEER. The DNA for the CDR3 is TGCGCCAGCAGCCAAGGCCTAGCGGGTTACTACGAGCAGTACTTC. Translation: CASSQGLAGYYEQYF.

The rearrangement links TRBV25-1 to TRBJ1-4; 7 bases map to TRBD1. The V gene's germline CDR1 is MGHDK and CDR2 SYGVNS. CDR3 length: 12 amino acids. V lost 6 bases and J lost 7; bases outside the gene matches: 2. The CDR3 protein is CASSPGGEKLFF. Here the CDR3 DNA reads TGTGCCAGCAGCCCAGGGGGTGAAAAACTGTTTTTT.

The chain uses TRBV5-6 and TRBJ2-5; D tentatively reads TRBD1 or TRBD2 (5 bases each). Per germline, CDR1 SGHDT and CDR2 YYEEEE. Trimming left V 1 base short and J 4 bases short, with 17 bases between. The CDR3 has 16 residues. The CDR3 here is CASSLRLRGPGETQYF. The CDR3 nucleotides read TGTGCCAGCAGCTTGCGGCTTCGGGGCCCGGGAGAGACCCAGTACTTC.

This rearrangement joins TRBV19 to TRBJ1-5, with D perhaps TRBD1 (6 bases). Germline CDR1 and CDR2: LNHDA and SQIVND (reference sequence). V dropped 3 bases and J dropped 5 bases, with 14 bases sitting between them. This CDR3 has 15 amino acids. This CDR3 is CASSITGQIYQPQHF. CDR3 DNA: TGTGCCAGTAGTATTACCGGACAGATTTATCAGCCCCAGCATTTT.

For this clone: A read error may account for a junction end that differs from germline. The genes are TRBV7-7 and TRBJ2-3; 8 bases match TRBD2. The CDR3 sequence is 15 residues long. Germline-derived CDR1 and CDR2 are SSHAT and FNYEAQ (reference sequence). CDR3 in amino acids: CASSPSAGVADTQYF. The CDR3 nucleotides read TGTGCTAGCAGCCCATCAGCGGGGGTCGCAGATACGCAGTATTTT.

The chain employs TRBV5-4 and TRBJ1-2, with D possibly TRBD1 on 5 matching bases. V was shortened by 0 bases and J by 8 bases, with 14 bases between the two germline ends. Per the germline V gene, CDR1 is SGHNT and CDR2 is YYREEE (reference sequence). The CDR3 consists of 14 residues. The CDR3 DNA is TGTGCCAGCAGCTTGGACAATGGGGACGGCGGCTACACCTTC. Translating it yields CASSLDNGDGGYTF. Supplemented by reference TRBV5-4 and TRBJ1-2, the full variable domain reads ETGVTQSPTHLIKTRGQQVTLRCSSQSGHNTVSWYQQALGQGPQFIFQYYREEENGRGNFPPRFSGLQFPNYSSELNVNALELDDSALYLCASSLDNGDGGYTFGSGTRLTVV.

DNA of the CDR3: TGCAGCGTTGAGGTTCTGAACTTTGAAGCTTTCTTT. This translates into CSVEVLNFEAFF. The chain joins TRBV29-1 to TRBJ1-1; no reliable D call. There are 12 residues in the CDR3. V was trimmed by 3 bases and J by 7 bases, leaving 12 bases between them. The germline CDR1 and CDR2 sequences are SQVTM and ANQGSEA.

The rearrangement joins TRBV10-3 to TRBJ2-3; the D is unclear. V lost 0 bases and J lost 3, with 10 bases in between. The CDR3 length is 15 residues. Germline V gives CDR1 ENHRY, CDR2 SYGVKD. The CDR3 region has the DNA TGTGCCATCAGTGAGTCAAAGGTTCGTACAGATACGCAGTATTTT. This gives the protein CAISESKVRTDTQYF.

The V and J genes are TRBV5-5 and TRBJ2-3; D call uncertain. Germline assignment: CDR1 SGHKS and CDR2 YYEKEE (reference sequence). This CDR3 has 12 amino acids. Trimming removed 4 bases at V and 3 bases at J, with 6 bases between. Written as DNA, the CDR3 is TGTGCCAGCAGCCATTGGACAGATACGCAGTATTTT. Protein sequence: CASSHWTDTQYF.

The genes are TRBV2 and TRBJ1-5; no definite D call. The CDR3 runs to 12 residues. V lost 5 bases and J lost 4, with 6 bases in between. The germline V gene encodes CDR1 SNHLY and CDR2 FYNNEI. CDR3 sequence reads: CASSLSNQPQHF. Written as DNA, the CDR3 is TGTGCCAGCAGTCTTTCAAATCAGCCCCAGCATTTT. Filled out from reference TRBV2 and TRBJ1-5, the complete variable domain reads EPEVTQTPSHQVTQMGQEVILRCVPISNHLYFYWYRQILGQKVEFLVSFYNNEISEKSEIFDDQFSVERPDGSNFTLKIRSTKLEDSAMYFCASSLSNQPQHFGDGTRLSIL.

Concerning this clone: The junction differs from germline at one of its ends, possibly a read error. This chain joins TRBV7-9 and TRBJ1-4, with TRBD1 identical over 7 bases. The germline CDR1 and CDR2 sequences are SEHNR and FQNEAQ (reference sequence). This CDR3 comprises 12 residues. The CDR3 loop reads CASSPEVGTALF. CDR3 sequence (DNA): TGTGCCAGCAGCCCAGAGGTCGGGACAGCCCTTTTT.

The gene calls are TRBV7-2 and TRBJ2-2; TRBD1 might be the D (6 bases). This CDR3 is 15 amino acids long. Trimming removed 0 bases at V and 2 bases at J, with 7 bases between. Germline-derived CDR1 and CDR2 are SGHTA and FQGNSA. The CDR3 coding sequence is TGTGCCAGCAGCTTAGCAGGGGGTAACACCGGGGAGCTGTTTTTT. Translation gives CASSLAGGNTGELFF. The variable domain in full, completed from reference TRBV7-2 and TRBJ2-2, reads GAGVSQSPSNKVTEKGKDVELRCDPISGHTALYWYRQSLGQGLEFLIYFQGNSAPDKSGLPSDRFSAERTGGSVSTLTIQRTQQEDSAVYLCASSLAGGNTGELFFGEGSRLTVL.